A selection of T cell receptor beta chains follows, all from one sample in a study of technical replicates of blood from a few donors. Libraries were prepared by immunoSEQ multiplex PCR; TCRdb keeps only in-frame clonotypes and omits some of them. Of approximately 12,000 clones in the sample, 90% to 95% were seen once. Sequencing input: PBMCs. The receptors come from a human donor in good health. CDR3s include the opening cysteine and the closing phenylalanine or tryptophan. Each record gives: clone size, J gene, V gene, D gene, CDR3 DNA, CDR3 protein. A D gene is named only where the DNA matches it firmly. Only part of the rows carry a size: once, few, many, or a class if the clone is expanded.

abundance: NA
j_gene: TRBJ2-2
v_gene: TRBV27
d_gene: TRBD1
CDR3nt: TGTGCCAGCAGTTTTTCTTGGGACAGGAGAACCTCCGGGGAGCTGTTTTTT
CDR3aa: CASSFSWDRRTSGELFF

abundance: NA
j_gene: TRBJ1-1
v_gene: TRBV5-1
d_gene: NA
CDR3nt: TGCGCCAGCAGCTTGACTTTCGCGTCGAACACTGAAGCTTTCTTT
CDR3aa: CASSLTFASNTEAFF

abundance: NA
j_gene: TRBJ2-5
v_gene: TRBV5-6
d_gene: TRBD1
CDR3nt: TGTGCCAGCAGCCCCGTGGACAGGGGGCTGGAAGAGACCCAGTACTTC
CDR3aa: CASSPVDRGLEETQYF

abundance: NA
j_gene: TRBJ1-1
v_gene: TRBV18
d_gene: NA
CDR3nt: TGTGCCAGCTCACCAGGAACTCAGGCTGAAGCTTTCTTT
CDR3aa: CASSPGTQAEAFF

abundance: NA
j_gene: TRBJ1-5
v_gene: TRBV19
d_gene: NA
CDR3nt: TGTGCCAGTAGTTTGCAACAGGGCCAAGGCAATCAGCCCCAGCATTTT
CDR3aa: CASSLQQGQGNQPQHF

abundance: NA
j_gene: TRBJ1-4
v_gene: TRBV4-1
d_gene: NA
CDR3nt: TGCGCCAGCAGCCTAACAACTAATGAAAAACTGTTTTTT
CDR3aa: CASSLTTNEKLFF

abundance: once
j_gene: TRBJ2-1
v_gene: TRBV11-3
d_gene: TRBD2
CDR3nt: TGTGCCAGCAGCCCTGGACTAGCGGGTTACAATGAGCAGTTCTTC
CDR3aa: CASSPGLAGYNEQFF

abundance: NA
j_gene: TRBJ2-4
v_gene: TRBV4-2
d_gene: NA
CDR3nt: TGTGCCAGCAGCCAGCTAGGACAGACCAAAAACATTCAGTACTTC
CDR3aa: CASSQLGQTKNIQYF

abundance: NA
j_gene: TRBJ2-1
v_gene: TRBV7-8
d_gene: NA
CDR3nt: TGTGCCAGCAGCTTAGAATTTGGGGCAGGGCCGGCGGCGTCCTACAATGAGCAGTTCTTC
CDR3aa: CASSLEFGAGPAASYNEQFF

abundance: NA
j_gene: TRBJ2-3
v_gene: TRBV6-5
d_gene: TRBD2
CDR3nt: TGTGCCAGCAGTCGTAGCGGGGCTAGCACAGATACGCAGTATTTT
CDR3aa: CASSRSGASTDTQYF

abundance: NA
j_gene: TRBJ1-5
v_gene: TRBV7-6
d_gene: NA
CDR3nt: TGTGCCAGCAGCCCCGATGCCGGGGGTGATCAGCCCCAGCATTTT
CDR3aa: CASSPDAGGDQPQHF

abundance: NA
j_gene: TRBJ2-3
v_gene: TRBV4-1
d_gene: TRBD1
CDR3nt: TGCGCCAGCAGCATTGGGACAGGGGAAATCCCACTAGATACGCAGTATTTT
CDR3aa: CASSIGTGEIPLDTQYF

abundance: NA
j_gene: TRBJ2-1
v_gene: TRBV9
d_gene: TRBD2
CDR3nt: TGTGCCAGCAGACGGGGGGGGGTAGCGGGACTATCCGACAATGAGCAGTTCTTC
CDR3aa: CASRRGGVAGLSDNEQFF

abundance: few
j_gene: TRBJ1-2
v_gene: TRBV5-8
d_gene: NA
CDR3nt: TGTGCCAGCAGCCCCCAGGGGTGGGCTAACTATGGCTACACCTTC
CDR3aa: CASSPQGWANYGYTF

abundance: NA
j_gene: TRBJ2-7
v_gene: TRBV6-1
d_gene: NA
CDR3nt: TGTGCCAGCAGTGATAACTACGAGCAGTACTTC
CDR3aa: CASSDNYEQYF

abundance: NA
j_gene: TRBJ2-7
v_gene: TRBV6-5
d_gene: NA
CDR3nt: TGTGCCAGTGGGAGTGCCTACGAGCAGTACTTC
CDR3aa: CASGSAYEQYF

abundance: NA
j_gene: TRBJ1-5
v_gene: TRBV2
d_gene: NA
CDR3nt: TGTGCCAGCAGTGAATTTATCTCGCAGGATAGCAATCAGCCCCAGCATTTT
CDR3aa: CASSEFISQDSNQPQHF

abundance: few
j_gene: TRBJ1-5
v_gene: TRBV2
d_gene: NA
CDR3nt: TGTGCCAGCAGTTGGGAGAGCAATCAGCCCCAGCATTTT
CDR3aa: CASSWESNQPQHF

abundance: NA
j_gene: TRBJ2-5
v_gene: TRBV7-9
d_gene: TRBD1
CDR3nt: TGTGCCAGCAGTTCCCGGACAGGGCTACAAGAGACCCAGTACTTC
CDR3aa: CASSSRTGLQETQYF

abundance: once
j_gene: TRBJ1-3
v_gene: TRBV7-6
d_gene: TRBD1
CDR3nt: TGTGCCAGCAGCTGGGACAGCGATTCTGGAAACACCATATATTTT
CDR3aa: CASSWDSDSGNTIYF

abundance: NA
j_gene: TRBJ1-1
v_gene: TRBV5-1
d_gene: NA
CDR3nt: TGCGCCAGCAGCTTGGCGGGGGACACTGAAGCTTTCTTT
CDR3aa: CASSLAGDTEAFF

abundance: NA
j_gene: TRBJ2-3
v_gene: TRBV6-6
d_gene: NA
CDR3nt: TGTGCCAGCAGTTACGGAGGGAAAGTTTTAGATACGCAGTATTTT
CDR3aa: CASSYGGKVLDTQYF

abundance: NA
j_gene: TRBJ2-5
v_gene: TRBV27
d_gene: NA
CDR3nt: TGTGCCAGCAGTCCCGGGTCTCCACTCCAAGAGACCCAGTACTTC
CDR3aa: CASSPGSPLQETQYF

abundance: NA
j_gene: TRBJ2-7
v_gene: TRBV28
d_gene: TRBD2
CDR3nt: TGTGCCAGCAGCAGCCACGTCGAGACTAGCGGGAGGGCCTCTAAGTTTGCCTACGAGCAGTACTTC
CDR3aa: CASSSHVETSGRASKFAYEQYF

abundance: NA
j_gene: TRBJ2-2
v_gene: TRBV2
d_gene: NA
CDR3nt: TGTGCCAGCAGTGAGGGGGCTATGAACACCGGGGAGCTGTTTTTT
CDR3aa: CASSEGAMNTGELFF

abundance: NA
j_gene: TRBJ2-3
v_gene: TRBV25-1
d_gene: NA
CDR3nt: TGTGCCAGCAGTGCCACAGGAACAGATACGCAGTATTTT
CDR3aa: CASSATGTDTQYF

abundance: NA
j_gene: TRBJ2-7
v_gene: TRBV7-9
d_gene: TRBD2
CDR3nt: TGTGCCAGCAGCTTAAGGTCGGGAGGCGGCGGCGAGCAGTACTTC
CDR3aa: CASSLRSGGGGEQYF

abundance: NA
j_gene: TRBJ2-7
v_gene: TRBV7-2
d_gene: TRBD1
CDR3nt: TGTGCCAGCAGCCTAGCAGTTACAGGGGCAGTCTACGAGCAGTACTTC
CDR3aa: CASSLAVTGAVYEQYF

abundance: NA
j_gene: TRBJ2-7
v_gene: TRBV18
d_gene: NA
CDR3nt: TGTGCCAGCTCACCAGGCGTAGCCAGGGTTGGAGAGCAGTACTTC
CDR3aa: CASSPGVARVGEQYF

abundance: NA
j_gene: TRBJ2-3
v_gene: TRBV9
d_gene: NA
CDR3nt: TGTGCCAGCAGCGTAGCCTTTGCGGGCGCGGGAGATACGCAGTATTTT
CDR3aa: CASSVAFAGAGDTQYF

abundance: NA
j_gene: TRBJ2-1
v_gene: TRBV5-1
d_gene: TRBD2
CDR3nt: TGCGCCAGCAGCTTGGAAACGGGAGGGCCGAACAATGAGCAGTTCTTC
CDR3aa: CASSLETGGPNNEQFF

abundance: NA
j_gene: TRBJ2-3
v_gene: TRBV7-9
d_gene: NA
CDR3nt: TGTGCCAGCAGCCCCCCGTTAACAGAAGCAGATACGCAGTATTTT
CDR3aa: CASSPPLTEADTQYF

abundance: NA
j_gene: TRBJ2-1
v_gene: TRBV7-9
d_gene: NA
CDR3nt: TGTGCCAGCAGCTTAGCCGGGGTCAATGAGCAGTTCTTC
CDR3aa: CASSLAGVNEQFF

abundance: NA
j_gene: TRBJ1-4
v_gene: TRBV18
d_gene: NA
CDR3nt: TGTGCCAGCTCAGGGAGTAATGAGAAACTGTTTTTT
CDR3aa: CASSGSNEKLFF

abundance: NA
j_gene: TRBJ1-2
v_gene: TRBV5-1
d_gene: NA
CDR3nt: TGCGCCAGCAGCTTGGGGGGAGGCTATGGCTACACCTTC
CDR3aa: CASSLGGGYGYTF

abundance: NA
j_gene: TRBJ2-7
v_gene: TRBV2
d_gene: NA
CDR3nt: TGTGCCAGCAACCCCTGGGGGGGGCGCGAGCAGTACTTC
CDR3aa: CASNPWGGREQYF

abundance: once
j_gene: TRBJ1-1
v_gene: TRBV28
d_gene: NA
CDR3nt: TGTGCCAGCAGTTTTTGGGCGACTGAAGCTTTCTTT
CDR3aa: CASSFWATEAFF

abundance: NA
j_gene: TRBJ2-1
v_gene: TRBV11-2
d_gene: TRBD2
CDR3nt: TGTGCCAGCAGCTGGGGAGGGGAGAGCTCCTACAATGAGCAGTTCTTC
CDR3aa: CASSWGGESSYNEQFF

abundance: once
j_gene: TRBJ2-1
v_gene: TRBV5-5
d_gene: NA
CDR3nt: TGTGCCAGCAGCTTGGGGGGAAGGAGGGATAGGAATGAGCAGTTCTTC
CDR3aa: CASSLGGRRDRNEQFF

abundance: NA
j_gene: TRBJ1-2
v_gene: TRBV5-6
d_gene: TRBD1
CDR3nt: TGTGCCAGCAGCCCCACAGGGGCCACTAACTATGGCTACACCTTC
CDR3aa: CASSPTGATNYGYTF

abundance: NA
j_gene: TRBJ1-5
v_gene: TRBV5-5
d_gene: TRBD1
CDR3nt: TGTGCCAGCAGCTTGGGGGGACAGCCTCATCAGCCCCAGCATTTT
CDR3aa: CASSLGGQPHQPQHF

abundance: NA
j_gene: TRBJ2-1
v_gene: TRBV2
d_gene: TRBD2
CDR3nt: TGTGCCAGCAGCATAAGCGGGAGCAGTAGTGAGCAGTTCTTC
CDR3aa: CASSISGSSSEQFF

abundance: NA
j_gene: TRBJ2-7
v_gene: TRBV19
d_gene: TRBD1
CDR3nt: TGTGCCAGTAGTATCCTGACAGGGGGGGACGGCGAGCAGTACTTC
CDR3aa: CASSILTGGDGEQYF

abundance: NA
j_gene: TRBJ2-7
v_gene: TRBV25-1
d_gene: TRBD1
CDR3nt: TGTGCCAGCACACCCGCCGGGACAGGGATCTACGAGCAGTACTTC
CDR3aa: CASTPAGTGIYEQYF

abundance: NA
j_gene: TRBJ1-2
v_gene: TRBV6-5
d_gene: NA
CDR3nt: TGTGCCAGCAGGGACAGCCAAGCTAACTATGGCTACACCTTC
CDR3aa: CASRDSQANYGYTF

abundance: NA
j_gene: TRBJ1-5
v_gene: TRBV28
d_gene: NA
CDR3nt: TGTGCCAGCACCGCCGGGGATCAGCCCCAGCATTTT
CDR3aa: CASTAGDQPQHF

abundance: NA
j_gene: TRBJ1-1
v_gene: TRBV27
d_gene: NA
CDR3nt: TGTGCCAGCAGTTTAGGGGGGTTTGACACTGAAGCTTTCTTT
CDR3aa: CASSLGGFDTEAFF

abundance: NA
j_gene: TRBJ2-2
v_gene: TRBV7-9
d_gene: NA
CDR3nt: TGTGCCAGCACCGAATCCAGGGGAATCGGGGAGCTGTTTTTT
CDR3aa: CASTESRGIGELFF

abundance: NA
j_gene: TRBJ1-4
v_gene: TRBV27
d_gene: NA
CDR3nt: TGTGCCACCCAGGGTGTCGCTAATGAAAAACTGTTTTTT
CDR3aa: CATQGVANEKLFF

abundance: NA
j_gene: TRBJ2-1
v_gene: TRBV28
d_gene: NA
CDR3nt: TGTGCCAGCAGTTTTAGTGTTATTGAGCAGTTCTTC
CDR3aa: CASSFSVIEQFF

abundance: NA
j_gene: TRBJ2-1
v_gene: TRBV30
d_gene: TRBD2
CDR3nt: TGTGCCTGGAGTTCCCCCGGCGGGAGGGGACTACGTAATGAGCAGTTCTTC
CDR3aa: CAWSSPGGRGLRNEQFF

abundance: NA
j_gene: TRBJ2-7
v_gene: TRBV7-3
d_gene: NA
CDR3nt: TGTGCCAGCAGCCCATCGGACTACAACGAGCAGTACTTC
CDR3aa: CASSPSDYNEQYF

abundance: NA
j_gene: TRBJ2-5
v_gene: TRBV5-1
d_gene: TRBD1
CDR3nt: TGCGCCAGCAGCTTGGGACAGGGGGGGGAGACCCAGTACTTC
CDR3aa: CASSLGQGGETQYF

abundance: NA
j_gene: TRBJ2-5
v_gene: TRBV6-5
d_gene: NA
CDR3nt: TGTGCCAGCAGTTACTCCCAGGTTGAGGAGACCCAGTACTTC
CDR3aa: CASSYSQVEETQYF